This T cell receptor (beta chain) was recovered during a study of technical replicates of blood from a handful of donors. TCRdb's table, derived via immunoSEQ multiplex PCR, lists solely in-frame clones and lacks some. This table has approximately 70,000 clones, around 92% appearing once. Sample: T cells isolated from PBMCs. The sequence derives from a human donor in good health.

CDR3 in amino acids: CASRFQGQPQHF. In DNA form, the CDR3 reads TGTGCCAGCAGATTCCAGGGACAGCCCCAGCATTTT. V is TRBV7-2 and J is TRBJ1-5; possible D gene TRBD1, 5 bases. CDR3 length: 12 amino acids. The ends were cut back, 6 bases at V and 7 bases at J, with 10 bases in the middle. Germline V gene lookup returns CDR1 SGHTA and CDR2 FQGNSA.